Below, 8 T cell receptor beta chains from the same sample are listed, as sequenced in a study of blood T cell repertoires in COVID-19. The table came from immunoSEQ multiplex PCR; TCRdb's copy has only in-frame clones and leaves some out. The data show approximately 150,000 clones, approximately 90% seen once. The material sequenced was peripheral blood. The receptor set was obtained from a man aged 70-80 years with active COVID-19.

This clone was recorded once. The chain is built from TRBV6-2 or TRBV6-3 and TRBJ2-7, with TRBD2 matching 10 bases. The CDR3 spans 16 residues. The V gene's germline CDR1 is MNHEY and CDR2 SVGEGT. The V gene end was trimmed by 5 bases and the J gene end by 3 bases; junction bases not matched to a gene: 10. The CDR3 DNA reads as TGTGCCAGCAGTCGAATCCCGGCTAGCGGGAGCTACGAGCAGTACTTC. Its protein is CASSRIPASGSYEQYF.

V gene TRBV11-2 combines with J gene TRBJ1-6; TRBD1 might be the D (5 bases). Per the germline V gene, CDR1 is SGHAT and CDR2 is FQNNGV. V was trimmed by 1 base and J by 10 bases, leaving 11 bases between them. The CDR3 is 14 residues long. The CDR3 loop is CASSLGSPGSPLHF. Written as DNA, the CDR3 is TGTGCCAGCAGCTTAGGTAGCCCAGGGTCACCCCTCCACTTT. The full variable domain, rest sourced from reference TRBV11-2 and TRBJ1-6, is EAGVAQSPRYKIIEKRQSVAFWCNPISGHATLYWYQQILGQGPKLLIQFQNNGVVDDSQLPKDRFSAERLKGVDSTLKIQPAKLEDSAVYLCASSLGSPGSPLHFGNGTRLTVT.

J is TRBJ2-1 and V is TRBV5-1, with TRBD2 matching 11 bases. CDR3 length: 17 residues. The germline CDR1 and CDR2 sequences are SGHRS and YFSETQ. V trimming: 3 bases; J trimming: 5 bases; junction bases outside the gene matches: 10. The CDR3 is CASSSDSSGRPDNEQFF. The CDR3 DNA reads TGCGCCAGCAGCTCCGACTCTAGCGGGAGGCCAGACAATGAGCAGTTCTTC.

This chain joins TRBV30 and TRBJ2-7; 8 bases agree with TRBD1. The germline V gene encodes CDR1 GTSNPN and CDR2 SVGIG (reference sequence). The V and J ends lost 3 bases and 6 bases, in that order; junction bases with no gene match: 7. This CDR3 is built from 13 residues. DNA for the CDR3: TGTGCCTGGAGCAGGGACAGGCCCCCCGAGCAGTACTTC. Translating gives CAWSRDRPPEQYF.

The chain employs TRBV29-1 and TRBJ2-1; TRBD2 matches 8 bases. The germline gives CDR1 SQVTM, CDR2 ANQGSEA. The CDR3 length is 11 residues. J was trimmed by 7 bases and V by 6 bases; bases with no gene match: 2. The CDR3 loop reads CSVGTSNEQFF. CDR3 coding DNA: TGCAGCGTGGGGACTAGTAATGAGCAGTTCTTC.

The chain carries TRBV7-2 and TRBJ2-5; 7 nucleotides agree with TRBD2. The V and J ends lost 4 bases and 5 bases, in that order; junction bases with no gene match: 13. Germline lookup yields CDR1 SGHTA and CDR2 FQGNSA. The CDR3 loop spans 16 amino acids. CDR3 bases: TGTGCCAGCAGCTCGCCGCCGGGGGGAGGGGCGGAGACCCAGTACTTC. It specifies CASSSPPGGGAETQYF. Looking up the rest from reference TRBV7-2 and TRBJ2-5 gives the full variable domain: GAGVSQSPSNKVTEKGKDVELRCDPISGHTALYWYRQSLGQGLEFLIYFQGNSAPDKSGLPSDRFSAERTGGSVSTLTIQRTQQEDSAVYLCASSSPPGGGAETQYFGPGTRLLVL.

V usage is TRBV7-3 and J usage is TRBJ2-3, with D hard to call. Germline CDR1 and CDR2: SGHTA and FQGTGA. Trimming shortened V by 5 bases and J by 0 bases, and 6 bases separated the two germline ends. This CDR3 contains 13 residues. CDR3 in DNA: TGTGCCAGCAGCGCAACTAGCACAGATACGCAGTATTTT. Its protein product is CASSATSTDTQYF.

The chain joins TRBV2 to TRBJ1-1; D might be TRBD1 (6 bases). The CDR3 length is 13 residues. Trimming took 5 bases from V and 5 from J, leaving 12 bases between them. Germline-derived CDR1 and CDR2 are SNHLY and FYNNEI. In nucleotides, the CDR3 is TGTGCCAGCAGTCTAGGGGGTAGGACTGAAGCTTTCTTT. Protein: CASSLGGRTEAFF.